Listed below are T cell receptor beta chains from one sample, sequenced in a study of synovial regulatory T cells in juvenile arthritis. Libraries were prepared by immunoSEQ multiplex PCR; TCRdb keeps only in-frame clonotypes and omits some of them. This listing includes 8,000 to 10,000 clones. What was sequenced was Treg cells from blood. Source of these receptors: a donor younger than 30 with juvenile idiopathic arthritis. Both conserved end residues are part of each CDR3.

>14|TRBJ1-4|TRBV7-9
CASSPGTAYEKLFF
>16|TRBJ1-4|TRBV19
CASNRRLPDRNEKLFF
>14|TRBJ1-2|TRBV10-3
CAISGQGPPYGYTF
>17|TRBJ1-3|TRBV5-1
CASSLRGQRLSGNTIYF
>16|TRBJ2-3|TRBV28
CASSLMGSGGTDTQYF
>11|TRBJ1-1|TRBV6-6
CASKMNTEAFF
>14|TRBJ2-3|TRBV5-1
CASSFETGRDTQYF
>13|TRBJ2-7|TRBV2
CASRRDSSYEQYF
>13|TRBJ2-1|TRBV4-1
CASSQDQRNEQFF
>15|TRBJ2-7|TRBV28
CASSPADGFLGEQYF
>18|TRBJ1-4|TRBV6-1
CASSESPPGDRAYEKLFF
>15|TRBJ2-6|TRBV4-3
CASSQSAAGANVLTF
>16|TRBJ2-2|TRBV5-1
CASSLLAGGHTGELFF
>13|TRBJ1-2|TRBV7-2
CASSLAANYGYTF
>15|TRBJ1-5|TRBV19
CASSIGLGRNQPQHF
>17|TRBJ1-5|TRBV4-3
CASSQALGPTRGQPQHF
>14|TRBJ1-3|TRBV5-1
CASSPDREGNTIYF
>13|TRBJ2-7|TRBV2
CASTKTLSYEQYF
>14|TRBJ2-7|TRBV5-1
CASSLETSGYEQYF
>16|TRBJ2-7|TRBV7-9
CASSLVLTGSMLEQYF
>15|TRBJ2-1|TRBV18
CASSPPPIVYNEQFF
>15|TRBJ1-1|TRBV30
CAWSVSPNGDTEAFF
>13|TRBJ2-7|TRBV6-5
CASSLRGTVEQYF
>14|TRBJ2-7|TRBV6-5
CASRAGGAHYEQYF
>14|TRBJ1-2|TRBV7-2
CASSLTDTNYGYTF
>15|TRBJ1-2|TRBV5-4
CASSFPGPNLDGYTF
>15|TRBJ1-3|TRBV28
CASSLGLFSGNTIYF
>17|TRBJ2-1|TRBV4-1
CASSQVPGLAGANEQFF
>15|TRBJ1-5|TRBV5-6
CASSLGLAYDQPQHF
>14|TRBJ2-2|TRBV19
CASKVAPNTGELFF
>14|TRBJ1-2|TRBV5-6
CAANTQGSNYGYTF
>14|TRBJ2-3|TRBV28
CASSLGTSTDTQYF
>16|TRBJ2-2|TRBV28
CASSPPGAGNTGELFF
>11|TRBJ2-3|TRBV28
CASSLTDTQYF
>13|TRBJ2-4|TRBV29-1
CSAEMAGGGIQYF
>14|TRBJ2-2|TRBV5-1
CASSPAVNTGELFF